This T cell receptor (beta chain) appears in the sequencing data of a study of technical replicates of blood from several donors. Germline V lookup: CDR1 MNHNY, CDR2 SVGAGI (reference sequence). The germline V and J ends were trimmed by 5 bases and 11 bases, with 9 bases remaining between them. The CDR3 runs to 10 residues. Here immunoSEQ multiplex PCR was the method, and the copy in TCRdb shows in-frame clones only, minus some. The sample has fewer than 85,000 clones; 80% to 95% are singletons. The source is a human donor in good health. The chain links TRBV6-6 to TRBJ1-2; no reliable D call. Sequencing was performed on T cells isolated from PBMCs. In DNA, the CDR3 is TGTGCCAGCAGTCAGACGGGGTACACCTTC. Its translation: CASSQTGYTF.